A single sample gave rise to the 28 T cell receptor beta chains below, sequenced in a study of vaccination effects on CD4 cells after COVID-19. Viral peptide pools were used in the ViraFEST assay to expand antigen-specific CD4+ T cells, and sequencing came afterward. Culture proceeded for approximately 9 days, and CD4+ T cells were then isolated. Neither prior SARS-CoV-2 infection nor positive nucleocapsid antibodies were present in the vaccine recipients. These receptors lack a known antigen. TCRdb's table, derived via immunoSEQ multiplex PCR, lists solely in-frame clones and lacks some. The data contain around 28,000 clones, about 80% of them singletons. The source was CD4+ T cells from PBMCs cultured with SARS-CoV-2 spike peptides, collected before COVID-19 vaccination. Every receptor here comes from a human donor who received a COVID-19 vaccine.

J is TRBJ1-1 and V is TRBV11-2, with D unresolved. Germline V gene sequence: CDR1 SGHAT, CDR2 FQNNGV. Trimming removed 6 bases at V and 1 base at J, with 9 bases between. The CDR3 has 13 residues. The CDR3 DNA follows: TGTGCCAGCAGTCTCGGCAGGAACACTGAAGCTTTCTTT. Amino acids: CASSLGRNTEAFF. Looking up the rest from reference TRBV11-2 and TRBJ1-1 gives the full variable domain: EAGVAQSPRYKIIEKRQSVAFWCNPISGHATLYWYQQILGQGPKLLIQFQNNGVVDDSQLPKDRFSAERLKGVDSTLKIQPAKLEDSAVYLCASSLGRNTEAFFGQGTRLTVV.

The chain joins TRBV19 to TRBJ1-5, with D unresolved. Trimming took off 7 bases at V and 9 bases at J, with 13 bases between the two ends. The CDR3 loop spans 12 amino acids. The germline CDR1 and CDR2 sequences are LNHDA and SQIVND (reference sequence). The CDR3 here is CASMGGLGPQHF. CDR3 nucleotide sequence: TGTGCCAGTATGGGCGGCTTAGGGCCCCAGCATTTT. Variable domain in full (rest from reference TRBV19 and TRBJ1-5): DGGITQSPKYLFRKEGQNVTLSCEQNLNHDAMYWYRQDPGQGLRLIYYSQIVNDFQKGDIAEGYSVSREKKESFPLTVTSAQKNPTAFYLCASMGGLGPQHFGDGTRLSIL.

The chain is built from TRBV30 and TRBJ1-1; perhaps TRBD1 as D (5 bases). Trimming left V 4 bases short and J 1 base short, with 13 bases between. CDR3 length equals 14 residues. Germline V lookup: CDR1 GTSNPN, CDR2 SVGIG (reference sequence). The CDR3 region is CAWITRVSNTEAFF. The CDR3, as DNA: TGTGCCTGGATCACCAGGGTATCGAACACTGAAGCTTTCTTT.

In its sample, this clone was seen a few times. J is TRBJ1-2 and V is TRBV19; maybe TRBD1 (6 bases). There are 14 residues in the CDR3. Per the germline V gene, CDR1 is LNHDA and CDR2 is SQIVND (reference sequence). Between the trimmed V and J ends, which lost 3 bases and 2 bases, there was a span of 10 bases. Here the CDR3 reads CASSITTGNYGYTF. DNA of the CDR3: TGTGCCAGTAGTATTACTACAGGGAACTATGGCTACACCTTC.

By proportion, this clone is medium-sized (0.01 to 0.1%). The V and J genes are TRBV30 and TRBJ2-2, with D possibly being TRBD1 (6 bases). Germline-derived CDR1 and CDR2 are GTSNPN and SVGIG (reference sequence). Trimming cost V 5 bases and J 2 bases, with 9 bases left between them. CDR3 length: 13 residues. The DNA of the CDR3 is TGTGCCTGGGACAGGACAAACACCGGGGAGCTGTTTTTT. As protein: CAWDRTNTGELFF. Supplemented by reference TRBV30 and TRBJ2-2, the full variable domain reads SQTIHQWPATLVQPVGSPLSLECTVEGTSNPNLYWYRQAAGRGLQLLFYSVGIGQISSEVPQNLSASRPQDRQFILSSKKLLLSDSGFYLCAWDRTNTGELFFGEGSRLTVL.

The CDR3 here is CASSPSRGPMGEAQHF. CDR3 sequence (DNA): TGTGCCAGTAGTCCCTCAAGGGGCCCGATGGGAGAGGCCCAGCATTTT. V usage is TRBV19 and J usage is TRBJ1-5; TRBD1 might be the D (5 bases). The V end lost 5 bases, the J end lost 11 bases, and 25 bases lay between the germline ends. The CDR3 contains 16 residues. Germline CDR1 LNHDA, CDR2 SQIVND (reference sequence).

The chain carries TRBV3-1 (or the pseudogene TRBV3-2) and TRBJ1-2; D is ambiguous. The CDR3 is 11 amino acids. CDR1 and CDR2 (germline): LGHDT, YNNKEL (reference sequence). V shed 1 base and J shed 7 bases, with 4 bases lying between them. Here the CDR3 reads CASSQAAGYTF. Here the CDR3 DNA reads TGTGCCAGCAGCCAAGCTGCTGGCTACACCTTC.

CDR3 protein: CASHTGGDTGELFF. The CDR3 bases are TGTGCCAGCCATACAGGGGGGGACACCGGGGAGCTGTTTTTT. The chain uses TRBV2 and TRBJ2-2; a weak D match, TRBD1 (8 bases). This CDR3 comprises 14 residues. CDR1 is SNHLY, CDR2 FYNNEI, per germline. Trimming shortened V by 8 bases and J by 3 bases, and 13 bases separated the two germline ends.

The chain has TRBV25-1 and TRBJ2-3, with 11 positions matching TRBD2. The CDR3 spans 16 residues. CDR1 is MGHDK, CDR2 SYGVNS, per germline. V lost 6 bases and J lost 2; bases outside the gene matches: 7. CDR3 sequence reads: CASRSRTSGFTDTQYF. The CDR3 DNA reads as TGTGCCAGCAGATCTCGGACTAGCGGGTTCACAGATACGCAGTATTTT.

The CDR3, as DNA: TGTGCCAGCAGCTCAGAGGGGGGACCCTACTACGAGCAGTACTTC. Residues: CASSSEGGPYYEQYF. This chain connects TRBV7-2 to TRBJ2-7, with D possibly called TRBD1 or TRBD2 (6 bases each). Trimming cost V 4 bases and J 3 bases, with 16 bases left between them. Germline CDR1 is SGHTA and CDR2 is FQGNSA. The CDR3 consists of 15 residues.

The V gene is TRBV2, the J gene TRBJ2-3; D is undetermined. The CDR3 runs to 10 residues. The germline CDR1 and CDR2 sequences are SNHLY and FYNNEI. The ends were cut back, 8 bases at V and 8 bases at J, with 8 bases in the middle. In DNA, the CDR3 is TGTGCCAGCCAAGGCGGTACGCAGTATTTT. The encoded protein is CASQGGTQYF.

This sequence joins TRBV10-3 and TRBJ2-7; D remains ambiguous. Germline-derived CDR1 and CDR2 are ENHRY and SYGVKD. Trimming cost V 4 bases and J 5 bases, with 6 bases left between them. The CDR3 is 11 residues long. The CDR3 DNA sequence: TGTGCCATCAGTGGTGGCGACGAGCAGTACTTC. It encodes CAISGGDEQYF.

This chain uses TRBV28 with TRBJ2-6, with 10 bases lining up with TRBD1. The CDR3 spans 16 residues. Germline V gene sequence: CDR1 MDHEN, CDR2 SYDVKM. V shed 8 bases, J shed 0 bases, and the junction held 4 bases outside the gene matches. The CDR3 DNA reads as TGTGCCAGCTGGACAGGGGGTAACTCTGGGGCCAACGTCCTGACTTTC. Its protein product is CASWTGGNSGANVLTF.

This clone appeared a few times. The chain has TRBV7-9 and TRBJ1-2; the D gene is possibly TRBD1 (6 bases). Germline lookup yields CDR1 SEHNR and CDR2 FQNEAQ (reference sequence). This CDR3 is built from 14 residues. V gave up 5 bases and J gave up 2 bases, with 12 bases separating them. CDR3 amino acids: CASSRITGNYGYTF. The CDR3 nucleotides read TGTGCCAGCAGCCGCATTACAGGGAACTATGGCTACACCTTC.

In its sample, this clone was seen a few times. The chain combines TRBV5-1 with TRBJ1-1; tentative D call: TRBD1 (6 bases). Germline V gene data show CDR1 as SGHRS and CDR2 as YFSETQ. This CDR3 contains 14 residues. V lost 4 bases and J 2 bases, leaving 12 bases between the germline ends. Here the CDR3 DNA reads TGCGCCAGCAGCCCGGGACACCAAAACACTGAAGCTTTCTTT. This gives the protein CASSPGHQNTEAFF.

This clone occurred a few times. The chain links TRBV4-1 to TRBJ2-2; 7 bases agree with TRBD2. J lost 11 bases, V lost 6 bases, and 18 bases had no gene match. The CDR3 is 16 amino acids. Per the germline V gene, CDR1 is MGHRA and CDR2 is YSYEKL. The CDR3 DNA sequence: TGCGCCAGCAGTCCACTCCGGACTAGTCGGCGGCAAGAGCTGTTTTTT. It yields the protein CASSPLRTSRRQELFF.

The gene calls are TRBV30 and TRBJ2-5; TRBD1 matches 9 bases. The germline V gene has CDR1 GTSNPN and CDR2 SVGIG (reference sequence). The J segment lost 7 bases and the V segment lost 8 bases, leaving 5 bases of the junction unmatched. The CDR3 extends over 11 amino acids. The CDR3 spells CAHDRGGTQYF. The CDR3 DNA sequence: TGTGCCCATGACAGGGGGGGGACCCAGTACTTC.

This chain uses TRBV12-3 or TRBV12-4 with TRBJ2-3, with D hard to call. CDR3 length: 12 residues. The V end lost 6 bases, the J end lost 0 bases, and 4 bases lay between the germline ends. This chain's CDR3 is CASSPSTDTQYF. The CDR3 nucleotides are TGTGCCAGCAGCCCCAGCACAGATACGCAGTATTTT.

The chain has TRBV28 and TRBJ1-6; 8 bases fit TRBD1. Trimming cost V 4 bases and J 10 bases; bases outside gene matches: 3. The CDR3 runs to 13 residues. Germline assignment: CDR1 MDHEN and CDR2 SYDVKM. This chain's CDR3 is CASSYRGESPLHF. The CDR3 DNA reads TGTGCCAGCAGTTACAGGGGGGAGTCACCCCTCCACTTT. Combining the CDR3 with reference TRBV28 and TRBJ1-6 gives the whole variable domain DVKVTQSSRYLVKRTGEKVFLECVQDMDHENMFWYRQDPGLGLRLIYFSYDVKMKEKGDIPEGYSVSREKKERFSLILESASTNQTSMYLCASSYRGESPLHFGNGTRLTVT.

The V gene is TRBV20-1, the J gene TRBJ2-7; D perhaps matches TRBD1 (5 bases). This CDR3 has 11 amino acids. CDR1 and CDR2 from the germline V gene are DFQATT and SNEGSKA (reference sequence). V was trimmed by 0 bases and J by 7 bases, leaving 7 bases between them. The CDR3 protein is CSARDKGEQYF. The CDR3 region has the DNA TGCAGTGCTAGAGATAAGGGGGAGCAGTACTTC.

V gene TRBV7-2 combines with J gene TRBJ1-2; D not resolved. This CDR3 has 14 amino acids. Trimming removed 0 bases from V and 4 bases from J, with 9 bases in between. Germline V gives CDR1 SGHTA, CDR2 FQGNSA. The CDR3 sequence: CASSLARAPYGYTF. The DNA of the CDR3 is TGTGCCAGCAGCTTAGCGCGGGCCCCCTATGGCTACACCTTC.

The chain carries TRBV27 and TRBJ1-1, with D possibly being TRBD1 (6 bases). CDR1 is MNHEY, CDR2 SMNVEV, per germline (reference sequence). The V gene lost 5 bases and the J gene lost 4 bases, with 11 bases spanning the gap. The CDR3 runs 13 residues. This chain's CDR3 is CASSLKGVTEAFF. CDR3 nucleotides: TGTGCCAGCAGTCTGAAGGGGGTCACTGAAGCTTTCTTT.

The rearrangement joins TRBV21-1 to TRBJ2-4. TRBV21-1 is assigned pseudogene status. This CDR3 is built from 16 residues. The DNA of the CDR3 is TGTGCCAGCAGCGCGAAGGGTTTAAGGGCCAAAAACATTCAGTACTTC. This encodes CASSAKGLRAKNIQYF.

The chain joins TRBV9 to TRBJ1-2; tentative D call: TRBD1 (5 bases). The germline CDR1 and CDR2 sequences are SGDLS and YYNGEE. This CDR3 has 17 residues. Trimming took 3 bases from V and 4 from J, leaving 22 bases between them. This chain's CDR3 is CASSAQGPNAPTYGYTF. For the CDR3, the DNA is TGTGCCAGCAGCGCGCAGGGTCCCAACGCTCCAACCTATGGCTACACCTTC.

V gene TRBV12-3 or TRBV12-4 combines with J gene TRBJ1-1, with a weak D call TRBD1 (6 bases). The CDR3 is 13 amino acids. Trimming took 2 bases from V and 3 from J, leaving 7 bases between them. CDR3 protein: CASSLSGDTEAFF. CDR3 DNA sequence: TGTGCCAGCAGTTTATCAGGGGACACTGAAGCTTTCTTT.

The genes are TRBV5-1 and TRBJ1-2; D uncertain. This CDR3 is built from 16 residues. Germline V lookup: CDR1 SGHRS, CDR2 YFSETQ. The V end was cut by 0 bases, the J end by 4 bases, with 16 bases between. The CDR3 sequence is CASSLDSLALPYGYTF. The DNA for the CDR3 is TGCGCCAGCAGCTTGGACAGCCTAGCTCTACCCTATGGCTACACCTTC.

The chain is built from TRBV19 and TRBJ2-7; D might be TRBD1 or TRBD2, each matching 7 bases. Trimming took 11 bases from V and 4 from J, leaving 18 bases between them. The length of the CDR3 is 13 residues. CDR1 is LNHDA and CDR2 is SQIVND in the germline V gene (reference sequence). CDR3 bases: TGTGCCTCAAACCACAGGGGAGGGTACGAGCAGTACTTC. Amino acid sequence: CASNHRGGYEQYF. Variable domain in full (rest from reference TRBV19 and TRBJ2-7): DGGITQSPKYLFRKEGQNVTLSCEQNLNHDAMYWYRQDPGQGLRLIYYSQIVNDFQKGDIAEGYSVSREKKESFPLTVTSAQKNPTAFYLCASNHRGGYEQYFGPGTRLTVT.

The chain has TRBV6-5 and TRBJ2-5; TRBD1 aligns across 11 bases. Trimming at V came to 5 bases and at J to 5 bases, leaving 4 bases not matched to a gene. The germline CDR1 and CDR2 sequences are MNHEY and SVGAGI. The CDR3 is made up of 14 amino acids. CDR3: CASSRTGGAETQYF. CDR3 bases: TGTGCCAGCAGTCGGACAGGGGGCGCGGAGACCCAGTACTTC.